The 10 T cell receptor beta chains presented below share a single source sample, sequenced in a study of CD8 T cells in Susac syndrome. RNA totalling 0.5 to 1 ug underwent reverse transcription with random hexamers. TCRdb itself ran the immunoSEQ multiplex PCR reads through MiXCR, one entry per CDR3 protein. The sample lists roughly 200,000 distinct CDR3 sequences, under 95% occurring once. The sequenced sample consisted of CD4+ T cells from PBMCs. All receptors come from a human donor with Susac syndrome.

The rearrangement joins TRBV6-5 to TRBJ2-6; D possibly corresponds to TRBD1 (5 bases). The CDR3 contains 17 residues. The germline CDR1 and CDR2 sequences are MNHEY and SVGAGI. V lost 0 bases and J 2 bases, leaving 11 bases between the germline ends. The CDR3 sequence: CASSYSSGIAGANVLTF. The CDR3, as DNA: TGTGCCAGCAGTTACTCGTCAGGGATTGCTGGGGCCAACGTCCTGACTTTC.

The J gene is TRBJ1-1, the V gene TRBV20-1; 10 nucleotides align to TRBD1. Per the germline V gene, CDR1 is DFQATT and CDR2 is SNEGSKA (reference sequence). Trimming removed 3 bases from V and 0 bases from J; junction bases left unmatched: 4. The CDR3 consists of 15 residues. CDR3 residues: CSASKDRGMNTEAFF. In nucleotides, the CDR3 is TGCAGTGCTAGTAAGGACAGGGGGATGAACACTGAAGCTTTCTTT.

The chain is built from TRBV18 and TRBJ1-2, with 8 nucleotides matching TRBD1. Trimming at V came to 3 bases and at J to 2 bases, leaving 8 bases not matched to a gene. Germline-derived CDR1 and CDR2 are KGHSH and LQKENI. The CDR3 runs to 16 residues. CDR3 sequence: CASSPTADRGNYGYTF. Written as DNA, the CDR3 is TGTGCCAGCTCACCCACCGCCGACAGGGGAAACTATGGCTACACCTTC.

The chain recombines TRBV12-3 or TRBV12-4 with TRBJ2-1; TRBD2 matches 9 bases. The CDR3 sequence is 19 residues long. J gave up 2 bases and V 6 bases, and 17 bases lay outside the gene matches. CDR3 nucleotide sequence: TGTGCCAGCAGGTCCTCCGGCGGGGGGGCCAGTGGGGCCTACAATGAGCAGTTCTTC. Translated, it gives CASRSSGGGASGAYNEQFF.

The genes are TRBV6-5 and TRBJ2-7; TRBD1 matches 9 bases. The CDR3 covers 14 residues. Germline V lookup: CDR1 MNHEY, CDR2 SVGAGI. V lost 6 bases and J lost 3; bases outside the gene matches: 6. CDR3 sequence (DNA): TGTGCCAGCAGCCCGACAGGGGGGAACTACGAGCAGTACTTC. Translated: CASSPTGGNYEQYF.

For the CDR3, the DNA is TGTGCCACCCCGGGGGAGGGGCCCCTCTCCTACGAGCAGTACTTC. This encodes CATPGEGPLSYEQYF. This chain uses TRBV15 with TRBJ2-7; TRBD2 matches at 7 bases. This CDR3 is 15 amino acids long. The germline V gene encodes CDR1 LNHNV and CDR2 YYDKDF (reference sequence). The V and J ends lost 8 bases and 0 bases, in that order; junction bases with no gene match: 10. Complete variable domain (other parts from reference TRBV15 and TRBJ2-7): DAMVIQNPRYQVTQFGKPVTLSCSQTLNHNVMYWYQQKSSQAPKLLFHYYDKDFNNEADTPDNFQSRRPNTSFCFLDIRSPGLGDTAMYLCATPGEGPLSYEQYFGPGTRLTVT.

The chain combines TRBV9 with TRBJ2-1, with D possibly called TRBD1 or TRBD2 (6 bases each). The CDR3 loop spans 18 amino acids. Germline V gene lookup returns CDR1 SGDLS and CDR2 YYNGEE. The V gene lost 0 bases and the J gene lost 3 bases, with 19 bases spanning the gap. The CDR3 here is CASSVVGGVGGSYNEQFF. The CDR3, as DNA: TGTGCCAGCAGCGTAGTAGGAGGTGTAGGGGGGAGCTACAATGAGCAGTTCTTC.

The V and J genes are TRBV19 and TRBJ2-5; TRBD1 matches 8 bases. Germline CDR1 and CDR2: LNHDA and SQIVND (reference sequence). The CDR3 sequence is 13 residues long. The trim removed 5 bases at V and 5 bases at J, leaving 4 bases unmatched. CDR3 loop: CASSRRGRETQYF. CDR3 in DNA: TGTGCCAGTAGTCGCAGGGGGCGCGAGACCCAGTACTTC.

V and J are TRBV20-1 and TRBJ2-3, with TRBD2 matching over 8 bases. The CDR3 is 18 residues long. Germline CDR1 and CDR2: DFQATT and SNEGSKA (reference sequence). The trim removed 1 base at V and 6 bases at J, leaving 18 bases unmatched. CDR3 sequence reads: CSARALVSGSGGKDTQYF. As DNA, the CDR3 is TGCAGTGCTAGAGCGCTAGTTTCGGGAAGCGGGGGAAAGGATACGCAGTATTTT.

CDR3 bases: TGTGCCAGCAGTGAATGGGGGACAGAGAACACCGGGGAGCTGTTTTTT. Translated: CASSEWGTENTGELFF. V and J are TRBV2 and TRBJ2-2; TRBD1 matches 7 bases. CDR1 SNHLY and CDR2 FYNNEI come from the germline V gene. J lost 1 base, V lost 2 bases, and 4 bases had no gene match. This CDR3 spans 16 amino acids.